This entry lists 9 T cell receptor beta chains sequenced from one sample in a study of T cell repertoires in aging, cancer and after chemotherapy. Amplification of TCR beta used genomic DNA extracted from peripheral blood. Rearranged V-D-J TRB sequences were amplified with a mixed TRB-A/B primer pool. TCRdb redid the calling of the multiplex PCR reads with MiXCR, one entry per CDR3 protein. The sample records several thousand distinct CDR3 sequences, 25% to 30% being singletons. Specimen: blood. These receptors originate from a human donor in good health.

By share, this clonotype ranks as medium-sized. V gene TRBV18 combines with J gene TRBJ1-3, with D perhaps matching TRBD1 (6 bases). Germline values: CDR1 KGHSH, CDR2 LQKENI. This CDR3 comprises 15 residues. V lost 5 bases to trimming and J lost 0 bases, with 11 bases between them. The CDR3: CASSTGHHSGNTIYF. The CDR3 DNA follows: TGTGCCAGCTCAACGGGACACCACTCTGGAAACACCATATATTTT. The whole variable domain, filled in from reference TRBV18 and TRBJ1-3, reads NAGVMQNPRHLVRRRGQEARLRCSPMKGHSHVYWYRQLPEEGLKFMVYLQKENIIDESGMPKERFSAEFPKEGPSILRIQQVVRGDSAAYFCASSTGHHSGNTIYFGEGSWLTVV.

The CDR3 reads CASSLGQQGSGWIETQYF. The CDR3 DNA is TGTGCCAGCAGTTTAGGACAACAAGGATCAGGGTGGATAGAGACCCAGTACTTC. The chain couples TRBV12-3 or TRBV12-4 to TRBJ2-5, with D possibly being TRBD1 (5 bases). The V end lost 1 base, the J end lost 4 bases, and 22 bases lay between the germline ends. The CDR3 spans 18 residues.

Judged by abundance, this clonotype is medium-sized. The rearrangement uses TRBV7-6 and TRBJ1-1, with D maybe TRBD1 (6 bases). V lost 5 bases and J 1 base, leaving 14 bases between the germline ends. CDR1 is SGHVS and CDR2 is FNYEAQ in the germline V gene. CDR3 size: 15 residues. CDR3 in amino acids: CASSPNRVGNTEAFF. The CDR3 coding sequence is TGTGCCAGCAGCCCAAACAGGGTTGGGAACACTGAAGCTTTCTTT.

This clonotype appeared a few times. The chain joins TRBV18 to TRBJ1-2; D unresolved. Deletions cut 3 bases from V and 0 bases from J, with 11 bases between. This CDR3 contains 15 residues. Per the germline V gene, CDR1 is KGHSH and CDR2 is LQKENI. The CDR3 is CASSPDGMSNYGYTF. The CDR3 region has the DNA TGTGCCAGCTCACCGGACGGTATGTCTAACTATGGCTACACCTTC.

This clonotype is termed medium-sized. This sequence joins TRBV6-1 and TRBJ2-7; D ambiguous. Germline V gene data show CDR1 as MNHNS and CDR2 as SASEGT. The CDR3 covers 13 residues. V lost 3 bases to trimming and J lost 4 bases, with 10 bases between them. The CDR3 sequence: CASSDGFLYEQYF. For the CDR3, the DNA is TGTGCCAGCAGTGACGGATTTTTGTACGAGCAGTACTTC.

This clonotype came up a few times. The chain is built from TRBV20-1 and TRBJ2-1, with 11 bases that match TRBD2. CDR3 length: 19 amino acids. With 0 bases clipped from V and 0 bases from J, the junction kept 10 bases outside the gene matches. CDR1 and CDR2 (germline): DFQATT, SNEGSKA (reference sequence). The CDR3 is CSARDDLGLAESSYNEQFF. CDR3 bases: TGCAGTGCTAGAGATGATCTGGGACTAGCGGAGAGCTCCTACAATGAGCAGTTCTTC.

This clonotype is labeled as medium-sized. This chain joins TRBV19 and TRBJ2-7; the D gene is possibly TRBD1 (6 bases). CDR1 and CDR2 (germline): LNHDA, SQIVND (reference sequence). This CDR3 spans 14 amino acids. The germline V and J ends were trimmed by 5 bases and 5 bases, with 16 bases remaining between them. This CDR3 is CASSLWQGTNEQYF. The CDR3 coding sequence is TGTGCCAGTAGTTTATGGCAGGGGACGAACGAGCAGTACTTC.

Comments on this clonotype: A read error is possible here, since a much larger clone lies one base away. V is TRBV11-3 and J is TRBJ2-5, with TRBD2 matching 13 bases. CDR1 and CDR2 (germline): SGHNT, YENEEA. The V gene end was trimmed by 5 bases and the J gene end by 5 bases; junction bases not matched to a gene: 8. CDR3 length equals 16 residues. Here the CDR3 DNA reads TGTGCCAGCAGCAGATGGACTAGCGGGAGTTCTGAGACCCAGTACTTC. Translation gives CASSRWTSGSSETQYF. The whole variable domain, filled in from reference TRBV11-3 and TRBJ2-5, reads EAGVVQSPRYKIIEKKQPVAFWCNPISGHNTLYWYLQNLGQGPELLIRYENEEAVDDSQLPKDRFSAERLKGVDSTLKIQPAELGDSAVYLCASSRWTSGSSETQYFGPGTRLLVL.

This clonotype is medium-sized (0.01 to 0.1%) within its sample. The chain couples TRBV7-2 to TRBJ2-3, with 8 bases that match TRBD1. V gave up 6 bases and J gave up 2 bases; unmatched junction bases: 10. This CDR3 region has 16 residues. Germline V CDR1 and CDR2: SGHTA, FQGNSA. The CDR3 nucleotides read TGTGCCAGCAGTGGACAGGGAGGAGGTCTCACAGATACGCAGTATTTT. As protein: CASSGQGGGLTDTQYF.